This T cell receptor beta chain appears in the sequencing data of a study of T cell repertoires in cytomegalovirus infection. Study-level background: Both a matching HLA type and CMV infection were indicated by public TCR beta signatures.

Notes on the study in general: CMV-specific TCR beta clonotypes restricted by HLA-C dominated the ex vivo response.

TCRdb reanalysed the reads using MiXCR and keeps one entry per CDR3 protein. In the table there are fewer than 550,000 distinct CDR3 sequences, roughly 30% of which are singletons. As concerns this clonotype: Its specificity is unknown.

Material: PBMCs. The receptor was isolated from a human donor in good health (CMV status not recorded). Some clones in this sample may be carry-over from other donors' samples.

DNA for the CDR3: TGTGCAACCTCGCCCGGTGACAATGAGCAGTTCTTC. Protein sequence: CATSPGDNEQFF. The chain employs TRBV9 and TRBJ2-1; the D is unclear. The CDR3 runs to 12 residues. The germline V gene has CDR1 SGDLS and CDR2 YYNGEE. The variable domain in full, completed from reference TRBV9 and TRBJ2-1, reads DSGVTQTPKHLITATGQRVTLRCSPRSGDLSVYWYQQSLDQGLQFLIQYYNGEERAKGNILERFSAQQFPDLHSELNLSSLELGDSALYFCATSPGDNEQFFGPGTRLTVL.